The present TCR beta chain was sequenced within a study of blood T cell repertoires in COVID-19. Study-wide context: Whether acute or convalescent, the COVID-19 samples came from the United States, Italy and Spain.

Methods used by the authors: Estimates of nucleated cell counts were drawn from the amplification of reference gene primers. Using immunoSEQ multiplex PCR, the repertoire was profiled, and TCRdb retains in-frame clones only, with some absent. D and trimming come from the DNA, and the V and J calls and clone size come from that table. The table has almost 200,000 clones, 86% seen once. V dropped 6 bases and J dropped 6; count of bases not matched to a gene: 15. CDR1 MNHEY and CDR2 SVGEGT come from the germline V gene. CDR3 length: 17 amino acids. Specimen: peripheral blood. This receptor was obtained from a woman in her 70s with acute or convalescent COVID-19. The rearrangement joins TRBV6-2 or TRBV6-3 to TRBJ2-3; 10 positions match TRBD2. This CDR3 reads CASSPQASGSAGDTQYF. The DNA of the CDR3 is TGTGCCAGCAGCCCTCAAGCTAGCGGGAGTGCAGGGGATACGCAGTATTTT.